This record looks at one TCR beta chain sequence and its context. Its antigen is not identified. An end of the junction differs from the germline gene, which may be a read error. The data stem from a study of Ad26.COV2.S vaccination and SARS-CoV-2 variants. Study summary: A COV1001 Ad26.COV2.S trial-arm participant provided the sample. Intramuscularly, Ad26.COV2.S was given either once or twice, 56 days apart.

Regarding treatment: around 19 received Ad26.COV2.S at low or high dose, single or two shots; about 5 received placebo; per-sample allocation not given. Vaccine and placebo recipients were sampled on day 63 after the first injection. Boston provided a donor who was an adult aged 18-55 years. The data were produced by immunoSEQ multiplex PCR, yet TCRdb's version contains in-frame clones alone and is incomplete. This repertoire shows about 250,000 clones, around 90% found once; its top ten account for nearly 3%. Broader study findings: Recipients given vaccine exceeded placebo recipients in spike-specific TCR breadth.

Germline CDR1 SSHAT, CDR2 FNYEAQ (reference sequence). This CDR3 has 18 amino acids. V usage is TRBV7-7 and J usage is TRBJ1-4, with D tentatively TRBD1 (6 bases). The clonotype comes from a person aged 18 to 59 who received the Ad26.COV2.S COVID-19 vaccine or a placebo. The source material was peripheral blood, sampled in a trial of Ad26.COV2.S vaccine versus placebo. The CDR3 here is CASNLDRRGKATNEKLFF. In DNA form, the CDR3 reads TGTGCTAGCAATCTCGACCGCAGGGGCAAAGCAACTAATGAAAAACTGTTTTTT.